The 22 T cell receptor beta chains below come from one sample, sequenced in a study of cytomegalovirus exposure and HLA in healthy donors. The PCR ran on 60 Vbeta and 13 Jbeta primers. The table came from immunoSEQ multiplex PCR; TCRdb's copy has only in-frame clones and leaves some out. Its listing shows under 250,000 clones. Sequencing was done on a sample of PBMCs. Receptors were obtained from a girl aged 2 to 10 in good health and CMV-seropositive.

The chain couples TRBV27 to TRBJ2-2; a weak D match, TRBD2 (7 bases). Per the germline V gene, CDR1 is MNHEY and CDR2 is SMNVEV (reference sequence). The CDR3 spans 16 residues. V shed 6 bases and J shed 4 bases, with 18 bases lying between them. For the CDR3, the DNA is TGTGCCAGCAGCGCCAGGCGGGGGCGAACCACCGGGGAGCTGTTTTTT. Amino acids: CASSARRGRTTGELFF.

The chain employs TRBV6-1 and TRBJ1-1, with D possibly being TRBD1 (6 bases). From germline, CDR1 is MNHNS and CDR2 SASEGT. Trimming pared 5 bases from V and 1 base from J, leaving 11 bases between. This CDR3 is 14 amino acids long. The DNA for the CDR3 is TGTGCCAGCAGTCGCTACAGGGCGAACACTGAAGCTTTCTTT. This codes for CASSRYRANTEAFF.

The DNA of the CDR3 is TGTGCCAGCAGCCAACTTACGGGGACCGGCCCGGGACAGAGGGTTTGGAGATCACCCCTCCACTTT. The encoded protein is CASSQLTGTGPGQRVWRSPLHF. The chain employs TRBV4-2 and TRBJ1-6; TRBD1 matches 7 bases. V shed 2 bases and J 10 bases; nucleotides not matched to a gene: 29. This CDR3 spans 22 amino acids. The germline CDR1 and CDR2 sequences are LGHNA and YNFKEQ.

The CDR3 region has the DNA TGTGCCAGCTCGCGAGGTCTCGAGCTTCAGTATTTT. This translates into CASSRGLELQYF. This sequence joins TRBV6-5 and TRBJ2-3; no firm D call. Trimming shortened V by 8 bases and J by 12 bases, and 18 bases separated the two germline ends. Per the germline V gene, CDR1 is MNHEY and CDR2 is SVGAGI. The CDR3 is 12 residues long.

The rearrangement links TRBV5-1 to TRBJ2-5, with D possibly TRBD1 on 6 matching bases. The length of the CDR3 is 13 residues. Trimming took 4 bases from V and 1 from J, leaving 8 bases between them. Germline CDR1 is SGHRS and CDR2 is YFSETQ. CDR3 amino acids: CASSGDTQETQYF. As DNA, the CDR3 is TGCGCCAGCAGCGGGGACACCCAAGAGACCCAGTACTTC.

This chain uses TRBV7-3 with TRBJ1-2; 10 bases map to TRBD1. This CDR3 is built from 13 residues. CDR1 and CDR2 (germline): SGHTA, FQGTGA. V lost 5 bases, J lost 7 bases, and 4 bases stayed unmatched. The CDR3 region is CASSPGTGVGYTF. Here the CDR3 DNA reads TGTGCCAGCAGCCCCGGGACAGGGGTTGGCTACACCTTC.

The chain has TRBV5-4 and TRBJ2-1, with D possibly TRBD1 on 6 matching bases. Germline assignment: CDR1 SGHNT and CDR2 YYREEE (reference sequence). Between the trimmed V and J ends, which lost 1 base and 5 bases, there was a span of 7 bases. The CDR3 sequence is 13 residues long. The CDR3 spells CASSLRDNNEQFF. The CDR3, as DNA: TGTGCCAGCAGCTTGCGGGACAACAATGAGCAGTTCTTC.

V and J are TRBV25-1 and TRBJ2-3, with 13 bases lining up with TRBD2. The V gene's germline CDR1 is MGHDK and CDR2 SYGVNS. The CDR3 runs 17 residues. V lost 3 bases and J lost 1; bases outside the gene matches: 4. The CDR3 region has the DNA TGTGCCAGCAGTGAGCGGACTAGCGGGAGTGGCACAGATACGCAGTATTTT. Protein sequence: CASSERTSGSGTDTQYF.

This chain connects TRBV11-2 to TRBJ2-5, with D perhaps TRBD1 (6 bases). The CDR3 spans 17 residues. Trimming pared 1 base from V and 3 bases from J, leaving 18 bases between. Germline assignment: CDR1 SGHAT and CDR2 FQNNGV. The CDR3 is CASSLGGTRLLEETQYF. The CDR3 bases are TGTGCCAGCAGCTTAGGGGGGACACGATTACTGGAAGAGACCCAGTACTTC.

V gene TRBV6-5 combines with J gene TRBJ2-7; 11 bases match TRBD2. V lost 4 bases, J lost 4 bases, and 9 bases stayed unmatched. Germline CDR1 and CDR2: MNHEY and SVGAGI. The CDR3 is made up of 16 amino acids. The CDR3 region has the DNA TGTGCCAGCAGTTTCTCCCGACTAGCGGGAATTTACGAGCAGTACTTC. Encoded protein: CASSFSRLAGIYEQYF.

The rearrangement joins TRBV14 to TRBJ1-2; D may be TRBD1 (5 bases). The CDR3 is made up of 13 amino acids. The V gene's germline CDR1 is SGHDN and CDR2 FVKESK. The V gene lost 3 bases and the J gene lost 8 bases, with 13 bases spanning the gap. The CDR3 spells CASSQGLSGGYTF. The CDR3 DNA follows: TGTGCCAGCAGCCAGGGACTGTCGGGGGGCTACACCTTC. Complete variable domain (other parts from reference TRBV14 and TRBJ1-2): EAGVTQFPSHSVIEKGQTVTLRCDPISGHDNLYWYRRVMGKEIKFLLHFVKESKQDESGMPNNRFLAERTGGTYSTLKVQPAELEDSGVYFCASSQGLSGGYTFGSGTRLTVV.

The chain combines TRBV7-9 with TRBJ1-1; possibly TRBD1 for D (5 bases). CDR3 size: 13 residues. V lost 6 bases to trimming and J lost 1 base, with 9 bases between them. Germline CDR1 reads SEHNR; CDR2 reads FQNEAQ (reference sequence). The CDR3 is CASRDSTNTEAFF. CDR3 sequence (DNA): TGTGCCAGCAGAGACAGCACGAACACTGAAGCTTTCTTT. Together with reference TRBV7-9 and TRBJ1-1, the CDR3 gives the full variable domain: DTGVSQNPRHKITKRGQNVTFRCDPISEHNRLYWYRQTLGQGPEFLTYFQNEAQLEKSRLLSDRFSAERPKGSFSTLEIQRTEQGDSAMYLCASRDSTNTEAFFGQGTRLTVV.

This chain uses TRBV10-3 with TRBJ2-1; 7 bases map to TRBD1. Germline loops: CDR1 ENHRY, CDR2 SYGVKD. Trimming cost V 6 bases and J 6 bases; bases outside gene matches: 8. This CDR3 has 14 amino acids. CDR3 nucleotide sequence: TGTGCCATCAGGCCGGGACAGCCGGGCAATGAGCAGTTCTTC. It codes for CAIRPGQPGNEQFF.

The chain uses TRBV27 and TRBJ2-3; D might be TRBD2 (6 bases). Germline CDR1 is MNHEY and CDR2 is SMNVEV (reference sequence). With 3 bases removed from V and 2 bases from J, the gap between germline ends came to 9 bases. The CDR3 runs to 14 residues. The CDR3 reads CASSLGGNTDTQYF. The DNA of the CDR3 is TGTGCCAGCAGTTTGGGCGGGAACACAGATACGCAGTATTTT.

This sequence joins TRBV18 and TRBJ1-1, with 9 nucleotides matching TRBD1. Germline V lookup: CDR1 KGHSH, CDR2 LQKENI. CDR3 length equals 17 residues. The junction had 11 bases not matched to a gene; V was cut back by 3 bases and J by 3 bases. CDR3 bases: TGTGCCAGCTCACCGGATGGACAGGGGTCGTATCACACTGAAGCTTTCTTT. Amino acid sequence: CASSPDGQGSYHTEAFF. The complete variable domain, with remaining parts taken from reference TRBV18 and TRBJ1-1, reads NAGVMQNPRHLVRRRGQEARLRCSPMKGHSHVYWYRQLPEEGLKFMVYLQKENIIDESGMPKERFSAEFPKEGPSILRIQQVVRGDSAAYFCASSPDGQGSYHTEAFFGQGTRLTVV.

In DNA, the CDR3 is TGTGCCAGCAGCGAAACCCTAGGGGGACAGGGGATAGGGGTAACTGAAGCTTTCTTT. This gives the protein CASSETLGGQGIGVTEAFF. The chain couples TRBV9 to TRBJ1-1; 10 bases are a match to TRBD1. The length of the CDR3 is 19 residues. Germline V lookup: CDR1 SGDLS, CDR2 YYNGEE. V lost 3 bases and J lost 5; bases outside the gene matches: 19.

The chain has TRBV9 and TRBJ2-5; 7 nucleotides agree with TRBD2. The junction had 10 bases not matched to a gene; V was cut back by 4 bases and J by 1 base. This CDR3 is built from 16 residues. The germline gives CDR1 SGDLS, CDR2 YYNGEE. CDR3 DNA sequence: TGTGCCAGCAGCCCCGGGAGGACTAGTAGCCAAGAGACCCAGTACTTC. Translated, it gives CASSPGRTSSQETQYF.

The V call is TRBV30, the J call TRBJ1-4; D is possibly TRBD1 (5 bases). Deletions cut 4 bases from V and 8 bases from J, with 17 bases between. This CDR3 spans 14 amino acids. The germline V gene has CDR1 GTSNPN and CDR2 SVGIG (reference sequence). In DNA, the CDR3 is TGTGCCTGGACGAGGGGCGGGGCGCGAGAAAAACTGTTTTTT. This translates into CAWTRGGAREKLFF.

This chain uses TRBV29-1 with TRBJ2-2; a possible D gene is TRBD1 (6 bases). The CDR3 has 13 amino acids. Per the germline V gene, CDR1 is SQVTM and CDR2 is ANQGSEA. V lost 4 bases, J lost 9 bases, and 15 bases lay in between. CDR3: CSVGASGDRELFF. CDR3 nucleotides: TGCAGCGTTGGGGCTTCAGGGGACCGGGAGCTGTTTTTT.

The chain recombines TRBV27 with TRBJ2-1; no firm D call. Germline V gene sequence: CDR1 MNHEY, CDR2 SMNVEV (reference sequence). The CDR3 extends over 16 amino acids. The V gene lost 6 bases and the J gene lost 1 base, with 16 bases spanning the gap. DNA of the CDR3: TGTGCCAGCAGCTTCGGCCAGGTTAGGTCCTACAATGAGCAGTTCTTC. Amino acid sequence: CASSFGQVRSYNEQFF.

This sequence joins TRBV6-5 and TRBJ2-5; 7 nucleotides line up with TRBD1. Germline CDR1 MNHEY, CDR2 SVGAGI. V was pared by 6 bases and J by 4 bases, with 11 bases of the junction left unmatched. This CDR3 has 15 residues. CDR3 nucleotide sequence: TGTGCCAGCAGCCCCACCCTGACAGGGCGAGAGACCCAGTACTTC. Its protein is CASSPTLTGRETQYF.

The chain uses TRBV18 and TRBJ1-1; D perhaps matches TRBD1 (5 bases). V was trimmed by 3 bases and J by 1 base, leaving 6 bases between them. There are 13 residues in the CDR3. From germline, CDR1 is KGHSH and CDR2 LQKENI. The CDR3 DNA sequence: TGTGCCAGCTCACCGACAGAGAACACTGAAGCTTTCTTT. It translates to CASSPTENTEAFF.